These 28 T cell receptor beta chains were sequenced from one sample in a study of blood T cell repertoires in COVID-19 (dated by TCRdb to 2020 to 2022). Library preparation was by the immunoSEQ multiplex PCR assay. Held by TCRdb, this immuneACCESS table contains in-frame sequences only and omits some clones. Under half of the omission traces to an unresolved V gene where checked; the cause of the rest is unknown. This sample lists approximately 300,000 clones; 92% were detected once. Clones ranked in the top ten supply about 18% of the sample. The sequenced material came from PBMCs or T cells enriched from blood (not recorded which). These TCRs come from a woman aged 30 to 39 who had recovered from COVID-19.

The CDR3 nucleotides read TGTGCCACCAGTGATTCCCGGACAGGCCTAAGTAGGCCCCAGCATTTT. The encoded protein is CATSDSRTGLSRPQHF. V gene TRBV24-1 combines with J gene TRBJ1-5; 7 nucleotides agree with TRBD1. Trimming cost V 2 bases and J 9 bases; bases outside gene matches: 12. In germline, CDR1 is KGHDR, CDR2 SFDVKD. The CDR3 consists of 16 residues.

V is TRBV6-1 and J is TRBJ1-5; no clear D gene. Germline assignment: CDR1 MNHNS and CDR2 SASEGT. CDR3 length: 16 amino acids. Deletions cut 1 base from V and 0 bases from J, with 10 bases between. The CDR3 DNA reads TGTGCCAGCAGTGAAGGGTTGCGGGGTAGCAATCAGCCCCAGCATTTT. Translated: CASSEGLRGSNQPQHF.

This clone occurred once. V is TRBV5-6 and J is TRBJ2-7; 9 bases agree with TRBD2. The V segment lost 2 bases and the J segment 3 bases; nucleotides outside the gene matches: 6. This CDR3 is built from 15 residues. Per the germline V gene, CDR1 is SGHDT and CDR2 is YYEEEE. CDR3 sequence (DNA): TGTGCCAGCAGCTTACGCGGGAGGGCCGTCTACGAGCAGTACTTC. Its translation: CASSLRGRAVYEQYF.

Only a few counts were recorded for this clone. This rearrangement joins TRBV9 to TRBJ2-7; 9 bases align to TRBD1. V trimming: 4 bases; J trimming: 7 bases; junction bases outside the gene matches: 12. The CDR3 extends over 15 amino acids. The germline CDR1 and CDR2 sequences are SGDLS and YYNGEE. The CDR3 sequence is CASSPPDRGDGEQYF. In nucleotides, the CDR3 is TGTGCCAGCAGCCCCCCGGACAGGGGAGATGGGGAGCAGTACTTC.

The CDR3 bases are TGTGCCACCAGCGGAGGACAGGGCGAGGAAGAAAAACTGTTTTTT. Protein: CATSGGQGEEEKLFF. This chain uses TRBV15 with TRBJ1-4, with 8 bases matching TRBD1. Germline V gene data show CDR1 as LNHNV and CDR2 as YYDKDF (reference sequence). V lost 5 bases to trimming and J lost 8 bases; unmatched junction nucleotides: 10. The CDR3 has 15 residues.

The rearrangement links TRBV19 to TRBJ2-1; maybe TRBD2 (6 bases). Looked up from germline, CDR1 is LNHDA and CDR2 is SQIVND (reference sequence). This CDR3 region has 15 residues. The V and J ends lost 0 bases and 4 bases respectively, with 10 bases between them. Here the CDR3 reads CASSIDGGGYNEQFF. The CDR3, as DNA: TGTGCCAGTAGTATAGACGGGGGAGGTTACAATGAGCAGTTCTTC.

The V call is TRBV10-3, the J call TRBJ2-5; the match to TRBD2 covers 10 bases. There are 13 residues in the CDR3. CDR1 ENHRY and CDR2 SYGVKD come from the germline V gene. The V segment lost 10 bases and the J segment 5 bases; nucleotides outside the gene matches: 7. Written as DNA, the CDR3 is TGTGCCAGGCTCGGGACTAGCGATGAGACCCAGTACTTC. It specifies CARLGTSDETQYF.

J is TRBJ1-1 and V is TRBV1; whether TRBD1, the table's D call, matches the DNA was not checked. TRBV1 is a documented pseudogene. CDR3 length: 14 amino acids. CDR3 amino acids: CTSSQEEGDTEAFF. Here the CDR3 DNA reads TGCACCAGCAGCCAAGAAGAGGGGGACACTGAAGCTTTCTTT.

This chain links TRBV5-6 with TRBJ1-2; the D is unclear. The CDR3 covers 16 residues. Germline V gene data show CDR1 as SGHDT and CDR2 as YYEEEE. V lost 1 base to trimming and J lost 3 bases, with 16 bases between them. The CDR3 is CASSLWRSGYDYGYTF. The DNA of the CDR3 is TGTGCCAGCAGCTTGTGGCGCTCAGGCTACGACTATGGCTACACCTTC.

This chain links TRBV7-9 with TRBJ2-3, with 10 positions matching TRBD1. The CDR3 has 15 amino acids. Germline CDR1 and CDR2: SEHNR and FQNEAQ (reference sequence). The trim removed 3 bases at V and 5 bases at J, leaving 5 bases unmatched. The CDR3 nucleotides read TGTGCCAGCAGCTTTGGACAGGGGGTACAAGATACGCAGTATTTT. It specifies CASSFGQGVQDTQYF.

The genes are TRBV6-5 and TRBJ1-1; 9 bases agree with TRBD1. In germline, CDR1 is MNHEY, CDR2 SVGAGI. The V segment lost 6 bases and the J segment 7 bases; nucleotides outside the gene matches: 9. CDR3 length: 14 amino acids. This CDR3 is CASSLGQGPHEAFF. The CDR3 region has the DNA TGTGCCAGCAGCTTAGGACAGGGGCCCCATGAAGCTTTCTTT.

The chain uses TRBV2 and TRBJ2-7; 9 nucleotides match TRBD2. The CDR3 runs 12 residues. V shed 9 bases, J shed 2 bases, and the junction held 2 bases outside the gene matches. Germline V gene data show CDR1 as SNHLY and CDR2 as FYNNEI. The CDR3 DNA reads TGTGCCAGTGGCGGGAGGGCCTACGAGCAGTACTTC. It is translated as CASGGRAYEQYF.

The chain recombines TRBV5-4 with TRBJ2-3; maybe TRBD2 (6 bases). This CDR3 has 16 residues. Germline loops: CDR1 SGHNT, CDR2 YYREEE (reference sequence). The V end was cut by 0 bases, the J end by 1 base, with 12 bases between. CDR3 DNA: TGTGCCAGCAGCTTGGCCGCGGGACTTCGCACAGATACGCAGTATTTT. Its protein product is CASSLAAGLRTDTQYF. Combining the CDR3 with reference TRBV5-4 and TRBJ2-3 gives the whole variable domain ETGVTQSPTHLIKTRGQQVTLRCSSQSGHNTVSWYQQALGQGPQFIFQYYREEENGRGNFPPRFSGLQFPNYSSELNVNALELDDSALYLCASSLAAGLRTDTQYFGPGTRLTVL.

J is TRBJ2-7 and V is TRBV5-1; 11 bases fit TRBD2. V lost 0 bases, J lost 3 bases, and 5 bases stayed unmatched. This CDR3 comprises 16 residues. Germline V CDR1 and CDR2: SGHRS, YFSETQ. The CDR3 protein is CASSLAASGGYYEQYF. CDR3 coding DNA: TGCGCCAGCAGCTTGGCGGCTAGCGGGGGGTACTACGAGCAGTACTTC.

V and J are TRBV19 and TRBJ2-1, with D maybe TRBD1 (6 bases). CDR1 LNHDA and CDR2 SQIVND come from the germline V gene (reference sequence). V gave up 5 bases and J gave up 4 bases, with 12 bases separating them. The CDR3 sequence is 14 residues long. The DNA of the CDR3 is TGTGCCAGTAGTGTCCTCACAGGGTACAATGAGCAGTTCTTC. Translation gives CASSVLTGYNEQFF.

The rearrangement joins TRBV7-2 to TRBJ2-5; a possible D gene is TRBD1 (6 bases). The CDR3 sequence is 15 residues long. The germline V gene has CDR1 SGHTA and CDR2 FQGNSA. V was pared by 4 bases and J by 5 bases, with 17 bases between. The CDR3 nucleotides are TGTGCCAGCAGCTCCATCCGGGGTACAGGGGAGACCCAGTACTTC. This encodes CASSSIRGTGETQYF.

The chain is built from TRBV11-3 and TRBJ2-7; D gene unclear. The germline V gene has CDR1 SGHNT and CDR2 YENEEA. Trimming took 5 bases from V and 3 from J, leaving 5 bases between them. This CDR3 region has 11 residues. The CDR3 nucleotides are TGTGCCAGCAGCATAAACTACGAGCAGTACTTC. This gives the protein CASSINYEQYF.

This sequence joins TRBV7-9 and TRBJ2-5; 9 positions agree with TRBD1. CDR3 length: 16 residues. Trimming removed 4 bases from V and 2 bases from J; junction bases left unmatched: 8. Germline values: CDR1 SEHNR, CDR2 FQNEAQ (reference sequence). The CDR3 bases are TGTGCCAGCAGCTCAAGGGGACAGGGCGAACAAGAGACCCAGTACTTC. This encodes CASSSRGQGEQETQYF.

This clone appeared a few times. The chain employs TRBV6-2 or TRBV6-3 and TRBJ2-7; D gene ambiguous. V lost 6 bases and J lost 7, with 10 bases in between. Germline V gene sequence: CDR1 MNHEY, CDR2 SVGEGT. CDR3 length: 11 amino acids. CDR3 bases: TGTGCCAGCAGCCCCCTCCGGGAGCAGTACTTC. This codes for CASSPLREQYF.

There are a few counts of this clone. This rearrangement joins TRBV28 to TRBJ1-5; 9 positions agree with TRBD1. V dropped 6 bases and J dropped 0; count of bases not matched to a gene: 12. Germline CDR1 MDHEN, CDR2 SYDVKM. The CDR3 covers 18 residues. CDR3 sequence (DNA): TGTGCCAGCAGCTTTATACTGGGACAGGGTGATAGCAATCAGCCCCAGCATTTT. Its protein is CASSFILGQGDSNQPQHF.

The DNA for the CDR3 is TGTGCCAGCGGACAGGGGGCAGGCAATGAGCAGTTCTTC. Its translation: CASGQGAGNEQFF. The chain links TRBV19 to TRBJ2-1; 11 positions match TRBD1. The V gene's germline CDR1 is LNHDA and CDR2 SQIVND (reference sequence). Trimming at V came to 9 bases and at J to 6 bases, leaving 4 bases not matched to a gene. The CDR3 sequence is 13 residues long.

V gene TRBV5-1 combines with J gene TRBJ2-2; D ambiguous. V was clipped by 2 bases and J by 5 bases, with 4 bases between them. CDR1 SGHRS and CDR2 YFSETQ come from the germline V gene. The CDR3 totals 12 residues. The CDR3 DNA follows: TGCGCCAGCAGCTTACAGACCGGGGAGCTGTTTTTT. Its protein is CASSLQTGELFF.

The J gene is TRBJ1-3, the V gene TRBV9; D unclear. CDR3 size: 14 residues. The V end lost 4 bases, the J end lost 1 base, and 9 bases lay between the germline ends. The germline V gene has CDR1 SGDLS and CDR2 YYNGEE. For the CDR3, the DNA is TGTGCCAGCAGCCAGACTGATTCTGGAAACACCATATATTTT. This codes for CASSQTDSGNTIYF.

The J gene is TRBJ2-5, the V gene TRBV5-8, with D uncertain. Trimming pared 2 bases from V and 1 base from J, leaving 9 bases between. The CDR3 sequence is 14 residues long. The germline CDR1 and CDR2 sequences are SGHTS and YDEGEE. Here the CDR3 reads CASSFSGVQETQYF. The CDR3 bases are TGTGCCAGCAGCTTCTCGGGTGTCCAAGAGACCCAGTACTTC.

The J gene is TRBJ1-5, the V gene TRBV3-1 (or the pseudogene TRBV3-2); no firm D call. This CDR3 contains 13 residues. Per germline, CDR1 LGHDT and CDR2 YNNKEL (reference sequence). The V end lost 3 bases, the J end lost 2 bases, and 5 bases lay between the germline ends. Written as DNA, the CDR3 is TGTGCCAGCAGCCATCAGGGCAATCAGCCCCAGCATTTT. Its translation: CASSHQGNQPQHF.

The rearrangement joins TRBV12-2 to TRBJ2-1; TRBD2 is taken as the D call from the table, unchecked against the DNA. TRBV12-2 represents a pseudogene. There are 16 residues in the CDR3. Here the CDR3 DNA reads TGTGCAAGTCGCTTAGTAAATGCGAACTCCTACAATGAGCAGTTCTTC. Residues: CASRLVNANSYNEQFF.

The rearrangement uses TRBV9 and TRBJ2-3; weak D call: TRBD1 (6 bases). The CDR3 runs 16 residues. Germline lookup yields CDR1 SGDLS and CDR2 YYNGEE. The germline V and J ends were trimmed by 0 bases and 3 bases, with 14 bases remaining between them. In DNA form, the CDR3 reads TGTGCCAGCAGCGTAGTGGGCAGGGGTTATACAGATACGCAGTATTTT. Protein product: CASSVVGRGYTDTQYF.

This sequence joins TRBV3-1 (or the pseudogene TRBV3-2) and TRBJ2-7; 10 bases match TRBD1. The length of the CDR3 is 15 residues. The junction had 5 bases not matched to a gene; V was cut back by 4 bases and J by 2 bases. Germline values: CDR1 LGHDT, CDR2 YNNKEL (reference sequence). The CDR3 here is CASSRGGTGAYEQYF. The CDR3 nucleotides read TGTGCCAGCAGCCGGGGAGGGACAGGGGCCTACGAGCAGTACTTC.